Listed below are T cell receptor beta chains from one sample, sequenced in a study of cytomegalovirus exposure and HLA in healthy donors. Using immunoSEQ multiplex PCR, the repertoire was profiled, and TCRdb retains in-frame clones only, with some absent. The repertoire consists of around 200,000 clones, with 77% occurring once and the leading ten covering less than 3.5%. The material sequenced was PBMCs. The receptors come from a woman between 55 and 75 years old in good health and CMV-seropositive. CDR3s include the opening cysteine and the closing phenylalanine or tryptophan. The D gene is left open where the match is weak. Size tells how often a clone was seen (once, few, many) or the class of an expanded clone, and some rows leave it out.

CDR3: CASRHSWGGPNYGYTF
D: -
J: TRBJ1-2
V: TRBV28
size: -

CDR3: CASSLDQGGSGSYNEQFF
D: -
J: TRBJ2-1
V: TRBV11-3
size: few

CDR3: CASSSDRDTQYF
D: -
J: TRBJ2-3
V: TRBV19
size: -

CDR3: CASSLQRVANTGELFF
D: -
J: TRBJ2-2
V: TRBV7-8
size: -

CDR3: CASSLMGAEQGEQYF
D: -
J: TRBJ2-7
V: TRBV7-9
size: -

CDR3: CASSSRQYSPLHF
D: -
J: TRBJ1-6
V: TRBV7-9
size: few

CDR3: CASSLDGYEQYF
D: -
J: TRBJ2-7
V: TRBV5-1
size: -

CDR3: CATQTGSGANVLTF
D: -
J: TRBJ2-6
V: TRBV5-1
size: -

CDR3: CATSRELHRNYEQYF
D: -
J: TRBJ2-7
V: TRBV15
size: -

CDR3: CASSEFNRFYGYTF
D: -
J: TRBJ1-2
V: TRBV25-1
size: -

CDR3: CASSVTGSGELFF
D: -
J: TRBJ2-2
V: TRBV6-1
size: once

CDR3: CAWTGVAGRQYF
D: TRBD2
J: TRBJ2-7
V: TRBV30
size: -

CDR3: CASSLPQGRDGYTF
D: -
J: TRBJ1-2
V: TRBV28
size: -

CDR3: CASSLAGFSTDTQYF
D: -
J: TRBJ2-3
V: TRBV5-1
size: -

CDR3: CASSPLGQTEAFF
D: -
J: TRBJ1-1
V: TRBV25-1
size: few

CDR3: CASSQDFGSSGNTIYF
D: -
J: TRBJ1-3
V: TRBV4-3
size: -